Below, 27 T cell receptor beta chains from the same sample are listed, as sequenced in a study of beta chain features in type 1 diabetes. The study reverse transcribed the entire isolated RNA, so it sequenced expressed TCRB transcripts. This table comes from immunoSEQ multiplex PCR, and its TCRdb copy is limited to in-frame clones, with some not included. The sample yields roughly 300,000 clones, under 8.5% seen once. The material sequenced was central memory CD4+ T cells from blood. These receptors were obtained from a woman aged 18-29 years in good health.

The CDR3, as DNA: TGTGCCAGCAGTTGGTCTCGGGGGACACAAGAGACCCAGTACTTC. Residues: CASSWSRGTQETQYF. V and J are TRBV27 and TRBJ2-5; D is perhaps TRBD1 or TRBD2 (6 bases each). Germline V CDR1 and CDR2: MNHEY, SMNVEV (reference sequence). Trimming removed 4 bases from V and 2 bases from J, with 14 bases in between. The CDR3 spans 15 residues.

This clone has at least ten counts. The chain links TRBV2 to TRBJ2-7, with a weak D call TRBD2 (5 bases). Germline V lookup: CDR1 SNHLY, CDR2 FYNNEI. The CDR3 consists of 14 residues. Trimming pared 7 bases from V and 7 bases from J, leaving 20 bases between. For the CDR3, the DNA is TGTGCCAGCACCCCCCGTCCGGCATCGGGAGAGCAGTACTTC. It codes for CASTPRPASGEQYF.

The chain carries TRBV7-2 and TRBJ2-3, with 8 bases fitting TRBD1. Germline lookup yields CDR1 SGHTA and CDR2 FQGNSA. The CDR3 loop spans 13 amino acids. Unmatched junction bases numbered 3, after V lost 3 bases and J lost 7 bases. The CDR3: CASSFGQGHTQYF. CDR3 DNA sequence: TGTGCCAGCAGCTTCGGACAGGGCCATACGCAGTATTTT. Full variable domain (remainder filled in from reference TRBV7-2 and TRBJ2-3): GAGVSQSPSNKVTEKGKDVELRCDPISGHTALYWYRQSLGQGLEFLIYFQGNSAPDKSGLPSDRFSAERTGGSVSTLTIQRTQQEDSAVYLCASSFGQGHTQYFGPGTRLTVL.

The rearrangement uses TRBV9 and TRBJ2-1, with TRBD1 matching 8 bases. The germline V gene encodes CDR1 SGDLS and CDR2 YYNGEE. The CDR3 sequence is 15 residues long. V dropped 3 bases and J dropped 6; count of bases not matched to a gene: 8. CDR3 coding DNA: TGTGCCAGCAGCGGACAGGACAGGGTGGGCAATGAGCAGTTCTTC. It yields the protein CASSGQDRVGNEQFF.

V is TRBV7-2 and J is TRBJ1-6; TRBD1 matches 7 bases. The CDR3 totals 15 residues. The V segment lost 5 bases and the J segment 9 bases; nucleotides outside the gene matches: 10. Germline V gene sequence: CDR1 SGHTA, CDR2 FQGNSA. CDR3 sequence: CASSGRQGAGSPLHF. As DNA, the CDR3 is TGTGCCAGCAGCGGGCGACAGGGAGCTGGTTCACCCCTCCACTTT.

The genes are TRBV6-5 and TRBJ1-2; the D is unclear. Germline V gives CDR1 MNHEY, CDR2 SVGAGI. The CDR3 has 15 amino acids. V was trimmed by 7 bases and J by 3 bases, leaving 18 bases between them. CDR3 sequence (DNA): TGTGCCAGCACCAGATCTTACAATGAAGACTATGGCTACACCTTC. As protein: CASTRSYNEDYGYTF.

This clone appeared a few times. V gene TRBV29-1 combines with J gene TRBJ2-1; perhaps TRBD2 as D (6 bases). The length of the CDR3 is 13 residues. The ends were cut back, 7 bases at V and 6 bases at J, with 16 bases in the middle. Germline CDR1 and CDR2: SQVTM and ANQGSEA. Here the CDR3 DNA reads TGCAGCGCTGGGACTGCCTGGGCCAATGAGCAGTTCTTC. Protein: CSAGTAWANEQFF.

J is TRBJ2-7 and V is TRBV28, with D uncertain. CDR3 length: 14 residues. V lost 6 bases to trimming and J lost 6 bases, with 18 bases between them. Germline V gene lookup returns CDR1 MDHEN and CDR2 SYDVKM. CDR3 amino acids: CASRADWVRREQYF. The CDR3, as DNA: TGTGCCAGCAGGGCCGACTGGGTGAGGCGCGAGCAGTACTTC. The entire variable domain, with the rest obtained from reference TRBV28 and TRBJ2-7, is as follows: DVKVTQSSRYLVKRTGEKVFLECVQDMDHENMFWYRQDPGLGLRLIYFSYDVKMKEKGDIPEGYSVSREKKERFSLILESASTNQTSMYLCASRADWVRREQYFGPGTRLTVT.

This chain links TRBV6-1 with TRBJ2-3; 9 bases line up with TRBD2. Germline CDR1 and CDR2: MNHNS and SASEGT. The CDR3 length is 14 residues. V dropped 6 bases and J dropped 5; count of bases not matched to a gene: 6. The CDR3, as DNA: TGTGCCAGCAGACCGGGACTAGCCGGAGATACGCAGTATTTT. Its translation is CASRPGLAGDTQYF.

This clone was observed a few times. This sequence joins TRBV28 and TRBJ1-4, with a tentative D call TRBD1 (5 bases). Looked up from germline, CDR1 is MDHEN and CDR2 is SYDVKM. V lost 6 bases and J 6 bases, leaving 17 bases between the germline ends. The CDR3 has 15 amino acids. The CDR3 protein is CASRGTGGTDEKLFF. CDR3 coding DNA: TGTGCCAGCAGAGGAACGGGAGGGACGGATGAAAAACTGTTTTTT.

This clone was found a few times. This sequence joins TRBV5-8 and TRBJ2-3, with 9 nucleotides matching TRBD1. In germline, CDR1 is SGHTS, CDR2 YDEGEE. V trimming: 7 bases; J trimming: 6 bases; junction bases outside the gene matches: 15. The CDR3 runs to 16 residues. CDR3 loop: CASFRPGTGRSDTQYF. CDR3 DNA: TGTGCCAGCTTCCGGCCCGGGACAGGGCGATCCGATACGCAGTATTTT. Filled out from reference TRBV5-8 and TRBJ2-3, the complete variable domain reads EAGVTQSPTHLIKTRGQQATLRCSPISGHTSVYWYQQALGLGLQFLLWYDEGEERNRGNFPPRFSGRQFPNYSSELNVNALELEDSALYLCASFRPGTGRSDTQYFGPGTRLTVL.

This clone was observed a few times. The chain employs TRBV4-2 and TRBJ1-5, with 7 bases identical to TRBD1. This CDR3 is built from 15 residues. CDR1 is LGHNA, CDR2 YNFKEQ, per germline. Unmatched junction bases numbered 8, after V lost 5 bases and J lost 4 bases. CDR3 coding DNA: TGTGCCAGCAGCTACCTCTTGGGACAGAATCAGCCCCAGCATTTT. This gives the protein CASSYLLGQNQPQHF.

This chain connects TRBV18 to TRBJ2-2, with 10 bases aligning to TRBD1. The V gene end was trimmed by 1 base and the J gene end by 6 bases; junction bases not matched to a gene: 8. This CDR3 is built from 17 residues. CDR1 is KGHSH, CDR2 LQKENI, per germline. CDR3 in amino acids: CASSPQIDRGRAGELFF. The CDR3 region has the DNA TGTGCCAGCTCACCACAAATAGACAGGGGGCGCGCCGGGGAGCTGTTTTTT. Using reference TRBV18 and TRBJ2-2 for the parts outside the CDR3, the full variable domain is NAGVMQNPRHLVRRRGQEARLRCSPMKGHSHVYWYRQLPEEGLKFMVYLQKENIIDESGMPKERFSAEFPKEGPSILRIQQVVRGDSAAYFCASSPQIDRGRAGELFFGEGSRLTVL.

The chain employs TRBV28 and TRBJ1-2; tentatively, D is TRBD1 (5 bases). Looked up from germline, CDR1 is MDHEN and CDR2 is SYDVKM. The CDR3 loop spans 13 amino acids. V lost 6 bases and J lost 4, with 12 bases in between. In DNA, the CDR3 is TGTGCCAGCAGCCAGCCGGGGCTCTATGGCTACACCTTC. Translating it yields CASSQPGLYGYTF.

This clone occurred many times. The chain couples TRBV7-9 to TRBJ1-3, with 7 nucleotides matching TRBD1. The V gene's germline CDR1 is SEHNR and CDR2 FQNEAQ (reference sequence). CDR3 length equals 18 residues. The V and J ends lost 1 base and 0 bases, in that order; junction bases with no gene match: 9. CDR3 nucleotides: TGTGCCAGCAGCTTAGGTCTTGGACAGGCCGCCTCTGGAAACACCATATATTTT. Residues: CASSLGLGQAASGNTIYF.

This clone appeared a few times. The chain joins TRBV15 to TRBJ1-1, with a possible D match to TRBD1 (5 bases). The ends were cut back, 1 base at V and 0 bases at J, with 21 bases in the middle. Germline lookup yields CDR1 LNHNV and CDR2 YYDKDF (reference sequence). The CDR3 has 19 residues. CDR3 bases: TGTGCCACCAGCAGAGGAGTGGTGGGGCCGGGGAGCTTGAACACTGAAGCTTTCTTT. Residues: CATSRGVVGPGSLNTEAFF. Complete variable domain (other parts from reference TRBV15 and TRBJ1-1): DAMVIQNPRYQVTQFGKPVTLSCSQTLNHNVMYWYQQKSSQAPKLLFHYYDKDFNNEADTPDNFQSRRPNTSFCFLDIRSPGLGDTAMYLCATSRGVVGPGSLNTEAFFGQGTRLTVV.

This clone has only a few counts. The V gene is TRBV12-5, the J gene TRBJ2-2, with no clear D. Looked up from germline, CDR1 is LGHNT and CDR2 is FRNRAP. This CDR3 is 13 amino acids long. Trimming removed 2 bases at V and 4 bases at J, with 5 bases between. DNA of the CDR3: TGTGCTAGTGGTTTGTGGTCCACCGGGGAGCTGTTTTTT. Amino acids: CASGLWSTGELFF.

The V gene is TRBV20-1, the J gene TRBJ2-1, with D possibly TRBD2 on 6 matching bases. This CDR3 spans 11 amino acids. Germline V lookup: CDR1 DFQATT, CDR2 SNEGSKA (reference sequence). V gave up 6 bases and J gave up 10 bases, with 13 bases separating them. The CDR3 here is CSASRGLEQFF. DNA of the CDR3: TGCAGTGCCTCCCGGGGGTTGGAGCAGTTCTTC.

The chain is built from TRBV7-2 and TRBJ2-7; TRBD1 is a possible D gene (6 bases). Germline-derived CDR1 and CDR2 are SGHTA and FQGNSA. The CDR3 runs 14 residues. V was cut by 4 bases and J by 4 bases, with 14 bases left in between. DNA of the CDR3: TGTGCCAGCAGCTCGTTTGGGGGCCCGTACGAGCAGTACTTC. This gives the protein CASSSFGGPYEQYF.

The V gene is TRBV6-6, the J gene TRBJ1-5, with D unresolved. Germline CDR1 and CDR2: MNHNY and SVGAGI (reference sequence). This CDR3 comprises 14 residues. The V gene lost 2 bases and the J gene lost 4 bases, with 9 bases spanning the gap. The CDR3, as DNA: TGTGCCAGCAGTTACGGGGTAGGGAATCAGCCCCAGCATTTT. It translates to CASSYGVGNQPQHF.

This chain joins TRBV18 and TRBJ2-7, with 10 nucleotides matching TRBD1. Germline values: CDR1 KGHSH, CDR2 LQKENI. The V segment lost 4 bases and the J segment 6 bases; nucleotides outside the gene matches: 6. The CDR3 has 14 amino acids. The CDR3, as DNA: TGTGCCAGCTCACGAATCGGACAGGGGGGCGAGCAGTACTTC. Amino acid sequence: CASSRIGQGGEQYF.

The chain joins TRBV29-1 to TRBJ2-3, with TRBD1 as a possible D gene (7 bases). This CDR3 has 16 residues. Trimming left V 6 bases short and J 5 bases short, with 24 bases between. Germline assignment: CDR1 SQVTM and CDR2 ANQGSEA. For the CDR3, the DNA is TGCAGCGTCCCCCGGGGGCAGGGGGGAGCGGGAGATACGCAGTATTTT. Its protein product is CSVPRGQGGAGDTQYF.

The chain has TRBV7-2 and TRBJ2-3; tentative D call: TRBD2 (7 bases). In germline, CDR1 is SGHTA, CDR2 FQGNSA. The CDR3 runs 16 residues. V was pared by 5 bases and J by 5 bases, with 20 bases between. CDR3: CASSNPRGGGKDTQYF. In nucleotides, the CDR3 is TGTGCCAGCAGCAACCCCAGGGGCGGGGGTAAAGATACGCAGTATTTT.

In its sample, this clone was seen a few times. Here the CDR3 reads CASSILPGLADEQFF. CDR3 nucleotides: TGTGCCAGCAGCATCCTCCCGGGACTAGCGGATGAGCAGTTCTTC. This chain uses TRBV9 with TRBJ2-1; 11 bases are a match to TRBD2. V trimming: 4 bases; J trimming: 8 bases; junction bases outside the gene matches: 8. CDR1 SGDLS and CDR2 YYNGEE come from the germline V gene. CDR3 length: 15 amino acids. The full variable domain, with the rest looked up from reference TRBV9 and TRBJ2-1, is DSGVTQTPKHLITATGQRVTLRCSPRSGDLSVYWYQQSLDQGLQFLIQYYNGEERAKGNILERFSAQQFPDLHSELNLSSLELGDSALYFCASSILPGLADEQFFGPGTRLTVL.

Turning to this clone: Mismatch with germline at one junction end may stem from a read error. V usage is TRBV4-2 and J usage is TRBJ2-5; D possibly corresponds to TRBD1 (5 bases). The CDR3 loop spans 16 amino acids. Germline V gives CDR1 LGHNA, CDR2 YNFKEQ. The CDR3 sequence: CASSHPGRADQETQYF. The CDR3 DNA is TGTGCCAGCAGCCACCCCGGCAGGGCGGACCAGGAGACCCAGTACTTC.

This clone came up a few times. J is TRBJ1-5 and V is TRBV28, with D unresolved. This CDR3 comprises 14 residues. The V gene lost 2 bases and the J gene lost 2 bases, with 7 bases spanning the gap. The germline gives CDR1 MDHEN, CDR2 SYDVKM. CDR3 amino acids: CASSLIAGNQPQHF. For the CDR3, the DNA is TGTGCCAGCAGTTTAATCGCAGGCAATCAGCCCCAGCATTTT.

This clone was seen many times. The chain employs TRBV7-2 and TRBJ1-4; 10 positions match TRBD1. The germline V gene has CDR1 SGHTA and CDR2 FQGNSA. The CDR3 is made up of 12 amino acids. Germline trimming cut 8 bases from V and 8 bases from J; bases unmatched to any gene: 2. DNA of the CDR3: TGTGCCAGCCGGGACAGGGGAGAAAAACTGTTTTTT. Translation gives CASRDRGEKLFF.